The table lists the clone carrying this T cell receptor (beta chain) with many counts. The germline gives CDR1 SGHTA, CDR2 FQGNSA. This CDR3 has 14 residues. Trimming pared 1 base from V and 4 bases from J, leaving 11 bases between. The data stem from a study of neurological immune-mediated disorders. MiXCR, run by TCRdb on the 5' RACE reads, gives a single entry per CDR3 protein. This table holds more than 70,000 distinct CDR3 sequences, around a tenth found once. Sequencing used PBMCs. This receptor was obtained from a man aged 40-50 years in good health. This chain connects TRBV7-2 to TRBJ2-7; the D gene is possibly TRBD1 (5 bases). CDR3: CASSLDRGEYEQYF. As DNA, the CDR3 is TGTGCCAGCAGCTTAGATAGGGGCGAGTACGAGCAGTACTTC.